This section outlines one T cell receptor (beta chain) sequence together with its context. It lacks a known antigen. No base-level quality is on record; no much larger clone is a single base apart. The entry originates in a study of memory CD4+ T cells and cytomegalovirus serostatus (dated by TCRdb to the late 2010s). Some background on the complete study: The cohort included approximately 35 healthy adults from Belgium, of whom 9 were CMV seropositive and some 24 were CMV seronegative. The study sequenced CD4+ memory TCRbeta repertoires of a Belgian cohort with known cytomegalovirus serostatus to replicate a published TCR-based CMV serostatus classifier.

A FACSAria II was used to sort memory CD4+ T cells, defined as single viable CD3+CD4+CD8-CD45RO+ cells. To determine CMV serostatus, a Roche Elecsys assay was used that detects serum IgG against CMV pp150, pp28, p38 and p52. Following thawing, total CD4+ T cells were enriched through positive selection using CD4 magnetic microbeads. Samples originated from another study that specifically interrogated the CD4+ T cell memory repertoire. Peripheral blood mononuclear cells were isolated and cryopreserved according to standard operating procedures, and serum was stored at -80 degrees C. The staining relied on CD3-PerCP (BW264/56), CD4-APC (RPA-T4), CD45RO-PE (UCHT1) and CD8-Pacific Orange (3B5) antibodies, and Sytox blue was used to exclude non-viable cells. Overall study outcomes, separate from this receptor: Of 164 previously reported CMV-associated TCRbeta sequences, 60 to 85 appeared in the CD4+ memory repertoires, each in one to five individuals. On the Belgian cohort, the classifier built on the original framework reached a median bootstrapped AUC of almost 0.96, with a 95% CI of 0.76-1.00. The results were interpreted as suggesting that the CMV-associated TCR signature is mostly present in the CD4+ memory repertoire. Only CD4+CD45RO+ memory cells were sequenced, in contrast to the original study, which included naive and memory CD4+ and CD8+ populations. For predicting CMV serostatus, the median bootstrapped AUC was about 0.95 using the original framework and approximately 0.9 using a US-trained random forest.

The Quick-DNA Microprep Kit was used to extract genomic DNA from the sorted cells. Amplification of TCRbeta DNA was done with the immunoSEQ hsTCRbeta kit, following the protocol from the manufacturer. TCRbeta libraries were sequenced on an Illumina MiSeq instrument. The authors processed their data as follows. Following removal of out-of-frame sequences, 2,204,828 distinct TCRbeta sequences were retained, with an average of about 70,000 per individual. Each individual was scored according to the count of more than 150 previously reported CMV-associated TCRbeta sequences and the total productive distinct TCRbeta count. A beta-binomial model was reimplemented in Python, and scikit-learn random forests with default parameters were trained on data from the US cohort. Classifier performance on the Belgian cohort was summarized as median AUC with percentile confidence intervals over 10,000 bootstrap iterations. Here the immuneACCESS table is served through TCRdb, limited to in-frame sequences with V and J called. Missing clones are a known gap in these copies; in checked studies unresolved V genes cover under half, and the rest lacks a known reason. Clonal size and the V and J genes are those of that table, whereas D and trimming came from the DNA. Recorded for this sample are under 80,000 clones; 75% to 85% of them occurred a single time. The top ten clones comprise roughly 2.6% of the sample.

The source of this sequence is an adult in good health and CMV-seropositive. Sequenced sample: memory CD4+ T cells from blood.

The DNA sequence follows: TGTGCCACCAGCAGACCCGGGGGGATGAATGAAAAACTGTTTTTT. The resulting protein is CATSRPGGMNEKLFF. The chain uses TRBV15 and TRBJ1-4, with a tentative D gene TRBD1 over 5 matching bases. CDR1 LNHNV and CDR2 YYDKDF are derived from the germline V gene (reference sequence). Reading from cysteine to phenylalanine, the CDR3 counts 15 amino acids. Only the CDR3 DNA is retained, 45 bases long and in frame from the first base. V lost 2 bases and J lost 5 bases; the stretch between them is 12 bases long.